This T cell receptor (beta chain) was sequenced during a study of cytomegalovirus exposure and HLA in healthy donors. Overall study results and limits: Through in vitro validation, a few CMV-associated chains were shown to be specific for CMV antigens.

This clone has a single count. Its antigen is not identified. Use of 60 Vbeta and 13 Jbeta primers characterized the PCR. Clones were sequenced by immunoSEQ multiplex PCR, and TCRdb holds only the in-frame ones, with some missing. The table shows about 130,000 clones, with more than 70% occurring only once. The germline V gene has CDR1 SGHVS and CDR2 FQNEAQ. This CDR3 spans 15 amino acids. V gave up 4 bases and J gave up 6 bases, with 19 bases separating them. Specimen: PBMCs. The chain has TRBV7-8 and TRBJ2-7; D unresolved. The clonotype was recovered from a human donor in good health. The CDR3 nucleotides read TGTGCCAGCAGCTCCTTAGTATTCTCATTTGGCGAGCAGTACTTC. Translating gives CASSSLVFSFGEQYF. The whole variable domain, filled in from reference TRBV7-8 and TRBJ2-7, reads GAGVSQSPRYKVAKRGQDVALRCDPISGHVSLFWYQQALGQGPEFLTYFQNEAQLDKSGLPSDRFFAERPEGSVSTLKIQRTQQEDSAVYLCASSSLVFSFGEQYFGPGTRLTVT.